The clone carrying this T cell receptor (beta chain) was counted only a few times. Its specificity is unknown. These data come from a study of identical twins. Study results and caveats: Donors were not followed over many years; analysis was cross-sectional. Models underestimated how often monozygotic twins shared out-of-frame TCR alpha. Within cord blood, abundant beta clonotypes carried fewer insertions, but memory repertoires showed no such trend.

Trimming stripped 8 bases from V and 0 bases from J, with 10 bases between. This CDR3 is built from 13 residues. Unique molecular identifiers were present on the cDNA, and a universal primer site came from template switching. One entry per CDR3 protein results from TCRdb running MiXCR on the 5' RACE reads. Among approximately 350,000 distinct CDR3 sequences listed, more than 9% were seen once. These data also featured in a second study, about yellow fever vaccine responses in identical twins.

The chain is built from TRBV12-3 or TRBV12-4 and TRBJ2-5; D unclear. This clonotype originated in a woman between 18 and 30 years old in good health. The source material was CD8+ T cells sorted from blood. DNA for the CDR3: TGTGCCAGCCGGCCGGGCCACCAAGAGACCCAGTACTTC. Translation: CASRPGHQETQYF.